This T cell receptor (beta chain) was retrieved from a study of beta chain features in type 1 diabetes. Across the whole study: Examination of sorted cells across all samples involved around 110 million cells.

V lost 0 bases and J lost 12, with 12 bases in between. From germline, CDR1 is MRHNA and CDR2 SNTAGT. The CDR3 consists of 13 residues. Stem cell-like memory, regulatory, central memory and naive CD4+ cells were sorted via CD45RO/CCR7/CD25/CD127/CD95/CD27. The authors reverse transcribed all of the isolated RNA, so sequencing captured expressed TCRB transcripts. Some clones are missing from TCRdb's copy, which holds only in-frame ones; the method was immunoSEQ multiplex PCR. The table includes roughly 140,000 clones, roughly 7.2% detected once. Broader study findings: Equally in patients and controls, shorter templates might have been favored by PCR.

There are a few counts of this clone. The antigen remains undetermined. Specimen: central memory CD4+ T cells from blood. V usage is TRBV6-4 and J usage is TRBJ2-1; TRBD1 is a possible D gene (5 bases). The origin of this receptor is a young woman in good health. The CDR3 region has the DNA TGTGCCAGCAGTGACTCGATTACAGGAGCGCAGTTCTTC. Its protein product is CASSDSITGAQFF.